The 6 T cell receptor beta chains reported below all come from one sample, sequenced in a study of Graves' ophthalmopathy and Graves' hyperthyroidism. RNA transcripts were the source from which TCR beta CDR3 regions were amplified. First-round RT-PCR used HTBI primers; second-round multiplex PCR followed. TCRdb reprocessed the multiplex PCR reads via MiXCR and lists one record per CDR3 protein. The profile shows hundreds of thousands of distinct CDR3 sequences, approximately 21% of them singletons. Source material: peripheral blood. The receptors stem from a woman under 30 with stable Graves' hyperthyroidism.

This clonotype occurred many times. V gene TRBV28 combines with J gene TRBJ1-6, with D uncertain. CDR1 is MDHEN and CDR2 is SYDVKM in the germline V gene. Trimming took 5 bases from V and 4 from J, leaving 15 bases between them. This CDR3 has 16 amino acids. CDR3 sequence: CASSSLPKEYNSPLHF. The CDR3 DNA reads as TGTGCCAGCAGTAGCCTCCCTAAAGAATATAATTCACCCCTCCACTTT.

This clonotype was counted a single time. The chain recombines TRBV19 with TRBJ2-2; unclear D gene. Trimming cost V 5 bases and J 6 bases, with 10 bases left between them. CDR3 length: 13 residues. Germline CDR1 reads LNHDA; CDR2 reads SQIVND (reference sequence). CDR3 protein: CASSYSPPGELFF. CDR3 sequence (DNA): TGTGCCAGTAGTTACTCACCCCCCGGGGAGCTGTTTTTT.

This clonotype appeared many times. The chain employs TRBV6-5 and TRBJ2-7, with a tentative D call TRBD1 (6 bases). The length of the CDR3 is 15 residues. Deletions cut 4 bases from V and 2 bases from J, with 15 bases between. Germline lookup yields CDR1 MNHEY and CDR2 SVGAGI. CDR3 amino acids: CASSFPGDKTYEQYF. DNA of the CDR3: TGTGCCAGCAGTTTCCCAGGGGACAAGACCTACGAGCAGTACTTC.

There are many counts of this clonotype. The V gene is TRBV11-1, the J gene TRBJ2-5; D gene unclear. V lost 6 bases and J 4 bases, leaving 15 bases between the germline ends. In germline, CDR1 is SGHAT, CDR2 FQDESV (reference sequence). This CDR3 spans 14 amino acids. In nucleotides, the CDR3 is TGTGCCAGCAGATCACAATCAAGGCGAGAGACCCAGTACTTC. Protein sequence: CASRSQSRRETQYF.

This clonotype was seen many times. V is TRBV7-3 and J is TRBJ2-7, with D perhaps matching TRBD2 (6 bases). The CDR3 loop spans 13 amino acids. V was shortened by 5 bases and J by 0 bases, with 8 bases between the two germline ends. Per the germline V gene, CDR1 is SGHTA and CDR2 is FQGTGA. The CDR3 reads CASSARGSYEQYF. DNA of the CDR3: TGTGCCAGCAGCGCGCGGGGCTCCTACGAGCAGTACTTC.

In this sample, this clonotype turned up many times. The CDR3 DNA reads as TGCAGTGCTGGGGCCGGGACAGGGGGAGAAGCTTTCTTT. Its translation is CSAGAGTGGEAFF. The chain combines TRBV20-1 with TRBJ1-1; 11 bases are shared with TRBD1. The CDR3 contains 13 residues. CDR1 and CDR2 (germline): DFQATT, SNEGSKA (reference sequence). J gave up 8 bases and V 5 bases, and 7 bases lay outside the gene matches.